The clone carrying this T cell receptor beta chain was seen a few times. Its antigen is currently unknown. Other DNA sequences from this sample encode an identical CDR3 as well. CD4+ naive, central memory, regulatory and stem cell-like memory cells were sorted via CD45RO/CCR7/CD25/CD127/CD95/CD27. The data were obtained in a study of beta chain features in type 1 diabetes. General study findings and limits: TCRB CDR3s from Type 1 diabetes patients were moderately but significantly shorter in all four CD4+ subsets. Shorter templates might be favored by PCR, and equally so in patients and in controls. A greater similarity of naive, central memory and Treg TCRB repertoires was seen among patients than among healthy donors.

The CDR3 contains 13 residues. Germline CDR1 SGHDT, CDR2 YYEEEE. V lost 1 base and J lost 4, with 8 bases in between. Of the isolated RNA, all was reverse transcribed, and so the sequenced material was expressed TCRB transcripts. Profiling relied on immunoSEQ multiplex PCR, and the TCRdb table lists in-frame clones only, not all of them. The sample yields 200,000 to 250,000 clones, 14% seen once. The genes are TRBV5-6 and TRBJ1-2, with D uncertain. Sequenced material: naive CD4+ T cells from blood. This receptor was obtained from a man aged 25-45 years with type 1 diabetes. CDR3 loop: CASSLRDSYGYTF. The CDR3 coding sequence is TGTGCCAGCAGCTTGCGGGATAGCTATGGCTACACCTTC.